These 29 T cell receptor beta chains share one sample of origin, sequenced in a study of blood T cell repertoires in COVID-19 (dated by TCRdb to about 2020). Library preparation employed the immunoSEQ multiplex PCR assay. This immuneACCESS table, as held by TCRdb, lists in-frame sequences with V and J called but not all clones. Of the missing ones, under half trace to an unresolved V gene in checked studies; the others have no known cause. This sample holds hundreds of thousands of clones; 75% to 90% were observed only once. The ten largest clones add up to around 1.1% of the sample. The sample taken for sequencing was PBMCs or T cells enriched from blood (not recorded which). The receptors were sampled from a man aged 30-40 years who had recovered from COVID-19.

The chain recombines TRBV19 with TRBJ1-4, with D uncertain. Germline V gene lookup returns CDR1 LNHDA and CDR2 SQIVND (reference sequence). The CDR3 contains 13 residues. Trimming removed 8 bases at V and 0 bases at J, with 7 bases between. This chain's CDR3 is CASGLATNEKLFF. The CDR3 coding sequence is TGTGCCAGTGGACTTGCAACTAATGAAAAACTGTTTTTT.

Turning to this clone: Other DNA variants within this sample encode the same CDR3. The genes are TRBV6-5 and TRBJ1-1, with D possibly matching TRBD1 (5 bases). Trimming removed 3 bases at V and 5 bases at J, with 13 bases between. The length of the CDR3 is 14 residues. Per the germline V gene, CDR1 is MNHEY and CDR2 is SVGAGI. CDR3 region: CASSYSGGGTEAFF. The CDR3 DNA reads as TGTGCCAGCAGTTATTCGGGGGGTGGGACTGAAGCTTTCTTT.

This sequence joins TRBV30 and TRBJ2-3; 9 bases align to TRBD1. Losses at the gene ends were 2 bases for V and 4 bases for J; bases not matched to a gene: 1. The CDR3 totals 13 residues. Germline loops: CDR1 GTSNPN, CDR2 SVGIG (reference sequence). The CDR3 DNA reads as TGTGCCTGGAGTACAGGGGGCTCAGATACGCAGTATTTT. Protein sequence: CAWSTGGSDTQYF.

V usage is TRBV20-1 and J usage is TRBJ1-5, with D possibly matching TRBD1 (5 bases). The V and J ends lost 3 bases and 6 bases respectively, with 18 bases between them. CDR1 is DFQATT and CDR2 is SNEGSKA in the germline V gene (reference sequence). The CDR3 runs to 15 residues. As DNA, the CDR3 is TGCAGTGCTAGTCCTCCGGGGGGTAGAAGTCAGCCCCAGCATTTT. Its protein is CSASPPGGRSQPQHF.

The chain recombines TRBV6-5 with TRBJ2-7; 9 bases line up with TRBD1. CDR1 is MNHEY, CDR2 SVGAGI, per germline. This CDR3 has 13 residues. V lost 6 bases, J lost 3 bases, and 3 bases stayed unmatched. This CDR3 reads CASRTGGDYEQYF. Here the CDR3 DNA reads TGTGCCAGCAGGACAGGGGGTGACTACGAGCAGTACTTC.

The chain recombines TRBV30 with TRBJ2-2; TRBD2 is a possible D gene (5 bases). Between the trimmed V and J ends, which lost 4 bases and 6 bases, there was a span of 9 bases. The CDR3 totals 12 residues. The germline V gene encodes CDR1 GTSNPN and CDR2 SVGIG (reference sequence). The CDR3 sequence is CAWNRDSGELFF. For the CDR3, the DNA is TGTGCCTGGAACCGGGATTCCGGGGAGCTGTTTTTT.

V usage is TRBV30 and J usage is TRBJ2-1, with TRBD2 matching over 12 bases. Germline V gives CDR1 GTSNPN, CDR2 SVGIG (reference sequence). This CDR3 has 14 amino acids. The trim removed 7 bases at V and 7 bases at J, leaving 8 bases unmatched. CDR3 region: CALTSGSLLNEQFF. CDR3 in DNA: TGTGCCTTGACTAGCGGGAGTTTACTAAATGAGCAGTTCTTC.

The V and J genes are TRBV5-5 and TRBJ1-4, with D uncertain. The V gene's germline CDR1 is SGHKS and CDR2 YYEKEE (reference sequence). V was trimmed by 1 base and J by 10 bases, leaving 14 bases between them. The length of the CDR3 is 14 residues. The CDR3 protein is CASSLFDSGGKLFF. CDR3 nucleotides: TGTGCCAGCAGCTTGTTCGATTCTGGCGGAAAACTGTTTTTT.

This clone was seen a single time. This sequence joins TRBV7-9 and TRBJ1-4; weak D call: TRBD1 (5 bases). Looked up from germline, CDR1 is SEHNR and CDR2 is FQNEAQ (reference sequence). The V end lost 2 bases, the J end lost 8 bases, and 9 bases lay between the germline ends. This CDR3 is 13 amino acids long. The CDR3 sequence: CASSLTGWEKLFF. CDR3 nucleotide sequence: TGTGCCAGCAGCTTAACAGGATGGGAAAAACTGTTTTTT.

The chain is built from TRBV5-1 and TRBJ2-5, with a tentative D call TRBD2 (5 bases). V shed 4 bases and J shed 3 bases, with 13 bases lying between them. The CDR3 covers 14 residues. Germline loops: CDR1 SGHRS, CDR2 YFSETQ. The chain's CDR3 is CASSAPGSKETQYF. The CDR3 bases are TGCGCCAGCAGCGCCCCGGGGTCTAAAGAGACCCAGTACTTC.

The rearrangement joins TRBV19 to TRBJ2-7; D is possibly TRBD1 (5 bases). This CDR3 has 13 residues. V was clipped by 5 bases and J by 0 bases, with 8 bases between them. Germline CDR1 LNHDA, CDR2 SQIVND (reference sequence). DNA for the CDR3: TGTGCCAGTAGTTGGGGCAGCTCCTACGAGCAGTACTTC. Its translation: CASSWGSSYEQYF.

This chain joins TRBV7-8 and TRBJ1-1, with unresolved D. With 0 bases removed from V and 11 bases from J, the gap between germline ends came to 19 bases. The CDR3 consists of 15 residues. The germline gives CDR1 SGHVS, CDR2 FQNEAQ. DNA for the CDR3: TGTGCCAGCAGCTTAGCAGGAGGGTCTGGGCTCAAGGCTTTCTTT. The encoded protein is CASSLAGGSGLKAFF. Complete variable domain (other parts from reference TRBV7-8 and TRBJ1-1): GAGVSQSPRYKVAKRGQDVALRCDPISGHVSLFWYQQALGQGPEFLTYFQNEAQLDKSGLPSDRFFAERPEGSVSTLKIQRTQQEDSAVYLCASSLAGGSGLKAFFGQGTRLTVV.

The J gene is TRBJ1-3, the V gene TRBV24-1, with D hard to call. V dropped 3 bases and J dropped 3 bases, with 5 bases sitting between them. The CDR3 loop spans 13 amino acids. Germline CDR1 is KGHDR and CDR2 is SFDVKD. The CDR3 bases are TGTGCCACCAGTGATACCGGTGGAAACACCATATATTTT. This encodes CATSDTGGNTIYF.

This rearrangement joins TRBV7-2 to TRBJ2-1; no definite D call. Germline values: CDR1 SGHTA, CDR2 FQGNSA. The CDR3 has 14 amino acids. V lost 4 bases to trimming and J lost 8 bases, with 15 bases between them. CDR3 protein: CASSSPLEAHEQFF. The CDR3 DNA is TGTGCCAGCAGCTCCCCCCTAGAGGCTCATGAGCAGTTCTTC.

The CDR3 bases are TGTGCCAGCAGCTCGTACTCCTACAATGAGCAGTTCTTC. Its translation: CASSSYSYNEQFF. V and J are TRBV11-2 and TRBJ2-1; no reliable D call. CDR1 is SGHAT and CDR2 is FQNNGV in the germline V gene. CDR3 size: 13 residues. V was trimmed by 4 bases and J by 0 bases, leaving 4 bases between them. The full variable domain, rest sourced from reference TRBV11-2 and TRBJ2-1, is EAGVAQSPRYKIIEKRQSVAFWCNPISGHATLYWYQQILGQGPKLLIQFQNNGVVDDSQLPKDRFSAERLKGVDSTLKIQPAKLEDSAVYLCASSSYSYNEQFFGPGTRLTVL.

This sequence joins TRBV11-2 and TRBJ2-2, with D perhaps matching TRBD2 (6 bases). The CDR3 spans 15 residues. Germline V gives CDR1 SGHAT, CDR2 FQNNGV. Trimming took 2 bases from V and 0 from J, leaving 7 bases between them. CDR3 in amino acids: CASSLIAANTGELFF. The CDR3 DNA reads TGTGCCAGCAGCTTAATAGCGGCGAACACCGGGGAGCTGTTTTTT.

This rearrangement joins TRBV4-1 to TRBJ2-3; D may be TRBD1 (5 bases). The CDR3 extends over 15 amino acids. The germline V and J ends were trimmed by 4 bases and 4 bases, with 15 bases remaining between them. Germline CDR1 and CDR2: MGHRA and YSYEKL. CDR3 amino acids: CASSPLSQGADTQYF. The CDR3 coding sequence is TGCGCCAGCAGCCCCCTCTCCCAGGGCGCAGATACGCAGTATTTT.

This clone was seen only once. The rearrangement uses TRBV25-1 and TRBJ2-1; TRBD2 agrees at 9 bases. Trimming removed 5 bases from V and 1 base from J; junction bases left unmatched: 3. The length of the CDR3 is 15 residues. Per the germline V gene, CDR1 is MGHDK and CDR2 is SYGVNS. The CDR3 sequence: CASSQGLASYNEQFF. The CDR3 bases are TGTGCCAGCAGTCAAGGACTAGCGTCCTACAATGAGCAGTTCTTC.

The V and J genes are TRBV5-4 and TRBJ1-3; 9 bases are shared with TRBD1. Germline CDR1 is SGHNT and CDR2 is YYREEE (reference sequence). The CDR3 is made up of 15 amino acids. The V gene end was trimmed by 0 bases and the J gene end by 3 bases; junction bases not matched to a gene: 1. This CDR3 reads CASSLETGGGNTIYF. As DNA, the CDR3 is TGTGCCAGCAGCTTGGAGACAGGGGGTGGAAACACCATATATTTT.

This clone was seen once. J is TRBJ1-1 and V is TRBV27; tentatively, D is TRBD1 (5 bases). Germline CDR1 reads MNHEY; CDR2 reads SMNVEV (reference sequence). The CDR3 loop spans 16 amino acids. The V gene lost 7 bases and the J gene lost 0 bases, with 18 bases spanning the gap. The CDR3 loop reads CASNPWGGMVNTEAFF. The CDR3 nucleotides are TGTGCCAGCAATCCATGGGGGGGAATGGTGAACACTGAAGCTTTCTTT.

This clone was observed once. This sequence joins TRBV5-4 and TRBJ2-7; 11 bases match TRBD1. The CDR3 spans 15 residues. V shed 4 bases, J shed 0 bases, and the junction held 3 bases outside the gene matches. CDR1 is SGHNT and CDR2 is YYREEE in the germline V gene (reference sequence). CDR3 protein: CASSLGQGASYEQYF. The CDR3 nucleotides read TGTGCCAGCAGCCTTGGACAGGGGGCCTCCTACGAGCAGTACTTC.

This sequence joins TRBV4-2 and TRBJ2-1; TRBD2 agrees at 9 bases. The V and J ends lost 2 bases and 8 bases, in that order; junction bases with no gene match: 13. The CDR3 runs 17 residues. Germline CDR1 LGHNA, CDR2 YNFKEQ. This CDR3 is CASSQTSSGIVAYEQFF. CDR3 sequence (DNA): TGTGCCAGCAGCCAAACCTCTAGCGGGATAGTGGCGTATGAGCAGTTCTTC.

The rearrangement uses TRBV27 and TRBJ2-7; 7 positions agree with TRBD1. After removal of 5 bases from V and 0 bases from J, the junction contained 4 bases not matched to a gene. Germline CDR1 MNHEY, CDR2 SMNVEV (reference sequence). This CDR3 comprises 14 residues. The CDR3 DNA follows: TGTGCCAGCAGTAAGACAGGGTTCTCCTACGAGCAGTACTTC. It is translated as CASSKTGFSYEQYF.

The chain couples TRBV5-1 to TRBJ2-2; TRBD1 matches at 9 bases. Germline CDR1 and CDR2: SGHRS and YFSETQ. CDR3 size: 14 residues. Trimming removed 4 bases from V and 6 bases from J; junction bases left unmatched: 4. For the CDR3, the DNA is TGCGCCAGCAGCAGGACAGGGGATCCCGGGGAGCTGTTTTTT. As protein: CASSRTGDPGELFF.

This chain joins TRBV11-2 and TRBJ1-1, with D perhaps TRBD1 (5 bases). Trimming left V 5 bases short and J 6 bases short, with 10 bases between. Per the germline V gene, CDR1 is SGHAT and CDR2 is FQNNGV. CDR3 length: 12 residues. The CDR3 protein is CASSGGRAEAFF. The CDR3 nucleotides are TGTGCCAGCAGCGGGGGGAGGGCTGAAGCTTTCTTT.

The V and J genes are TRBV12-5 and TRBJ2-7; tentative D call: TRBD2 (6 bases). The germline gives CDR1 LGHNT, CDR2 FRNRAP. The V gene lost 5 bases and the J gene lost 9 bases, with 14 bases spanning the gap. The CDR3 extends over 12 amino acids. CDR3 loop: CASGAPPGVQYF. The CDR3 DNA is TGTGCTAGTGGTGCTCCCCCGGGGGTGCAGTACTTC.

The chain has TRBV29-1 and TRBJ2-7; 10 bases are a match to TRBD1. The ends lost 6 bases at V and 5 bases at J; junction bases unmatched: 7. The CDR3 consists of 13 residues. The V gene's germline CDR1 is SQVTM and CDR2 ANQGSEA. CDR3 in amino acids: CSVIRDRGDEQYF. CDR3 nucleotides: TGCAGCGTAATCCGGGACAGGGGTGACGAGCAGTACTTC.

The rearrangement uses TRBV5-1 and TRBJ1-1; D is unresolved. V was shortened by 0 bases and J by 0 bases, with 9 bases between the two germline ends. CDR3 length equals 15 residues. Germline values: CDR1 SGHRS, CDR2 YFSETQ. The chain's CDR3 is CASSLESGVNTEAFF. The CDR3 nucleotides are TGCGCCAGCAGCTTGGAAAGTGGAGTGAACACTGAAGCTTTCTTT.

The CDR3 loop is CASSDGGRYYGYTF. The CDR3 nucleotides read TGTGCCAGCAGTGATGGGGGCAGATACTATGGCTACACCTTC. The chain employs TRBV6-1 and TRBJ1-2, with D maybe TRBD1 (6 bases). The germline CDR1 and CDR2 sequences are MNHNS and SASEGT. CDR3 length: 14 residues. The V gene lost 3 bases and the J gene lost 3 bases, with 11 bases spanning the gap.